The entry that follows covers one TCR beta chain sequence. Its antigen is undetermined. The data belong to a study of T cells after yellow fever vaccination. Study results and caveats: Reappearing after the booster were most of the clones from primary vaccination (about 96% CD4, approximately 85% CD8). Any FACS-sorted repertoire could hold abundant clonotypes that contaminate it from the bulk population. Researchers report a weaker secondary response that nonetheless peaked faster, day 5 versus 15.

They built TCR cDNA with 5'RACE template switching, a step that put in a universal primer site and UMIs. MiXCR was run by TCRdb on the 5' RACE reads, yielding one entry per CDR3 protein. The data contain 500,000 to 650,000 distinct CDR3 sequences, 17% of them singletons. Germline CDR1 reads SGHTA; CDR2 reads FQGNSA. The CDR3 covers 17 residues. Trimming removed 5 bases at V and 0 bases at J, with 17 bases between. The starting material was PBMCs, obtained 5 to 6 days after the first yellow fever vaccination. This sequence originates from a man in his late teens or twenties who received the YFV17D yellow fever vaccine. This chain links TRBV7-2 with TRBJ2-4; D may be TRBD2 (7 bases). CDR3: CASSPQVGGLAKNIQYF. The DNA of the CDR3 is TGTGCCAGCAGCCCTCAGGTGGGGGGGCTAGCCAAAAACATTCAGTACTTC.